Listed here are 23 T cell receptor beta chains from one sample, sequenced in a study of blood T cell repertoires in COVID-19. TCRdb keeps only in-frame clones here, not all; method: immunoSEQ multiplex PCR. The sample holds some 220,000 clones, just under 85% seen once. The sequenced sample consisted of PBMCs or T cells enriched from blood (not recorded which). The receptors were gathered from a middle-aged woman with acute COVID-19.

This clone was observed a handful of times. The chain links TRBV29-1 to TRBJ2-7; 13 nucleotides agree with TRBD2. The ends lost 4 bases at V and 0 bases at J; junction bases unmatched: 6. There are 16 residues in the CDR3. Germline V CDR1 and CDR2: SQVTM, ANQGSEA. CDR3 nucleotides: TGCAGCGTTGTACTAGCGGGAGGGCCTAGCTCCTACGAGCAGTACTTC. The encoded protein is CSVVLAGGPSSYEQYF.

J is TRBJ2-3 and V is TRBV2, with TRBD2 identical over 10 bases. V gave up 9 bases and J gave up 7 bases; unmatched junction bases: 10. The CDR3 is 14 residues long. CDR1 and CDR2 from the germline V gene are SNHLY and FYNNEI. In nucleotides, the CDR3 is TGTGCCAGTGTTGTAGCGGGAGGAAGAAATACGCAGTATTTT. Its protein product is CASVVAGGRNTQYF.

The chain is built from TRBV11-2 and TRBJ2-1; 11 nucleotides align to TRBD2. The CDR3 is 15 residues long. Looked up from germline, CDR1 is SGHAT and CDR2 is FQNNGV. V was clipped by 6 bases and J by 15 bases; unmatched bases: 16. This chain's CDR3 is CASSQSGTSGPGGFF. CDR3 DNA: TGTGCCAGCAGTCAATCAGGGACTAGCGGCCCTGGGGGGTTCTTC.

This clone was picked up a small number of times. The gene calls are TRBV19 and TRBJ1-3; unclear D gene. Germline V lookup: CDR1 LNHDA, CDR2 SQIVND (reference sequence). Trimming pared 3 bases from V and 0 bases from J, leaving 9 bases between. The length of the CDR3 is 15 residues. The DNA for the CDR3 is TGTGCCAGTAGTATGGGCCGGTACTCTGGAAACACCATATATTTT. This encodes CASSMGRYSGNTIYF.

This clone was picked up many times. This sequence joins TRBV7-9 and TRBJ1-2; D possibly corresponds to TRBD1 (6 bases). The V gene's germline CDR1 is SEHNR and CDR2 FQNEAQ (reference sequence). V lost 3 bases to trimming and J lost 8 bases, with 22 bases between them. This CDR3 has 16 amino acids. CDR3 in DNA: TGTGCCAGCAGCTTGGGGGCTAGTTCTCCAACGGGGGGCTACACCTTC. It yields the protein CASSLGASSPTGGYTF.

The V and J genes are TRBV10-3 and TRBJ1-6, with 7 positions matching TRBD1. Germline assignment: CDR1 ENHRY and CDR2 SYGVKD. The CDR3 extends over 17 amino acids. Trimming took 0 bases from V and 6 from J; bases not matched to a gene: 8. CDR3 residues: CAISESDRAGSNSPLHF. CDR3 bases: TGTGCCATCAGTGAGTCTGACAGGGCTGGGAGTAATTCACCCCTCCACTTT.

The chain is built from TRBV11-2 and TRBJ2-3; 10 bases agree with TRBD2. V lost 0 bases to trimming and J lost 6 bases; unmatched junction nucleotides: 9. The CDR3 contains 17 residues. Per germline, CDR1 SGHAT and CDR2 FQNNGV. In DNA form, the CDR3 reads TGTGCCAGCAGCTTAGATCACCAAGCGGGGGGGTTGGATACGCAGTATTTT. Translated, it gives CASSLDHQAGGLDTQYF.

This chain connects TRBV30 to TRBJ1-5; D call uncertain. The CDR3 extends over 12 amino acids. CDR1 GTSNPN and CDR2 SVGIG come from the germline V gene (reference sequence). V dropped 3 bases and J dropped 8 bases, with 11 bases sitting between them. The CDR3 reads CAWRTTGKPQHF. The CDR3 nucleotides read TGTGCCTGGAGAACGACGGGGAAGCCCCAGCATTTT.

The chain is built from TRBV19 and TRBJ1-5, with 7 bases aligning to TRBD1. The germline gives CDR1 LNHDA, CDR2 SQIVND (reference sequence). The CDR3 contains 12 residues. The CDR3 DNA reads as TGTGCTTCTACAGGGGACAATCAGCCCCAGCATTTT. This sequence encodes CASTGDNQPQHF.

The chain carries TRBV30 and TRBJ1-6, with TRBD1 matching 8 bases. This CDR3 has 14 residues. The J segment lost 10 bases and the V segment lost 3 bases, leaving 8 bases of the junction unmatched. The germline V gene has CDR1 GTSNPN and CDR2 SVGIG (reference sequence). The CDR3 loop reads CAWRLGQGGSPLHF. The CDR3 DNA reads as TGTGCCTGGAGGCTAGGACAGGGAGGGTCACCCCTCCACTTT.

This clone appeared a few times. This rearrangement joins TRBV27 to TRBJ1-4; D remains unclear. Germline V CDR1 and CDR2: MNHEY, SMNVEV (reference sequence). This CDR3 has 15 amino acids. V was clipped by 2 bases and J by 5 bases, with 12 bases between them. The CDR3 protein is CASSLGAGGNEKLFF. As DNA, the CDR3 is TGTGCCAGCAGTTTAGGTGCAGGAGGGAATGAAAAACTGTTTTTT.

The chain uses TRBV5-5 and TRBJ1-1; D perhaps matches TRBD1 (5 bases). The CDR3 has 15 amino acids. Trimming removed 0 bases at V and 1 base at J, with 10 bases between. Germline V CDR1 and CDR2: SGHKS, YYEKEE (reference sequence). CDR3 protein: CASSLEPQANTEAFF. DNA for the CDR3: TGTGCCAGCAGCTTGGAGCCACAGGCGAACACTGAAGCTTTCTTT. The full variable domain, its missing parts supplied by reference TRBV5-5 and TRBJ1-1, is DAGVTQSPTHLIKTRGQQVTLRCSPISGHKSVSWYQQVLGQGPQFIFQYYEKEERGRGNFPDRFSARQFPNYSSELNVNALLLGDSALYLCASSLEPQANTEAFFGQGTRLTVV.

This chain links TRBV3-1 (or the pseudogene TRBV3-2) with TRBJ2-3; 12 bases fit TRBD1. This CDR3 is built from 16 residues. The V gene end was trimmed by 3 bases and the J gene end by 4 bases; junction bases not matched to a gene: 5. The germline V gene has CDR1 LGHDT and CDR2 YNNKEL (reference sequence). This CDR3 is CASSHRDRGRSDTQYF. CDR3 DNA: TGTGCCAGCAGCCACCGGGACAGGGGGCGCTCAGATACGCAGTATTTT.

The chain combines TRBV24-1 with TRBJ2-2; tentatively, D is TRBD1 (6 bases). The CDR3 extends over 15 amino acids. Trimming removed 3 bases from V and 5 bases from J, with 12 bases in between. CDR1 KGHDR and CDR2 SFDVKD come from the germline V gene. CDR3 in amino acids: CATSDAGTRTGELFF. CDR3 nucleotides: TGTGCCACCAGTGATGCCGGGACAAGGACCGGGGAGCTGTTTTTT.

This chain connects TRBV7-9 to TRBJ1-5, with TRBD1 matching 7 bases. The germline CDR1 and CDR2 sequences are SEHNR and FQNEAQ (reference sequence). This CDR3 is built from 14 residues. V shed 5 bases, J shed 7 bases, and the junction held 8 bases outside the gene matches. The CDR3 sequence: CASSPWDRTQPQHF. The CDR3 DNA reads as TGTGCCAGCAGCCCCTGGGACAGAACCCAGCCCCAGCATTTT.

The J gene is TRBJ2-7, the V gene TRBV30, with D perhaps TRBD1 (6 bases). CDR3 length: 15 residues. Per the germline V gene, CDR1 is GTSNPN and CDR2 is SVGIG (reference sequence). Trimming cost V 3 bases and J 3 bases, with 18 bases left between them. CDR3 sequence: CAWRPGPQGNYEQYF. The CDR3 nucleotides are TGTGCCTGGAGACCAGGGCCACAGGGCAACTACGAGCAGTACTTC.

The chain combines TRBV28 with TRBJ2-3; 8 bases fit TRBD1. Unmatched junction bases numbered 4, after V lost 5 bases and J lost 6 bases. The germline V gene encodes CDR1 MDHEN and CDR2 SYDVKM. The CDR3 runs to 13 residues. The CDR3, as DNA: TGTGCCAGCAGTGAGACAGGGGCGGATACGCAGTATTTT. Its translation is CASSETGADTQYF.

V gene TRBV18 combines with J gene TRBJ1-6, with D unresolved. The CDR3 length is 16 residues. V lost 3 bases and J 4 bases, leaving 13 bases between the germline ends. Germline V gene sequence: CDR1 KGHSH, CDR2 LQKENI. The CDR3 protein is CASSPKRAAYNSPLHF. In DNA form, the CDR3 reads TGTGCCAGCTCACCTAAGCGGGCAGCATATAATTCACCCCTCCACTTT.

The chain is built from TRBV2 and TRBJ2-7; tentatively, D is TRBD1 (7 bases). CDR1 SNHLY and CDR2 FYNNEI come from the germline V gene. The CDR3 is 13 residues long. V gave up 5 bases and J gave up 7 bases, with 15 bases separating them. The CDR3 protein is CASSSQGGYEQYF. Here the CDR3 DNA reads TGTGCCAGCAGTAGCCAGGGGGGCTATGAGCAGTACTTC.

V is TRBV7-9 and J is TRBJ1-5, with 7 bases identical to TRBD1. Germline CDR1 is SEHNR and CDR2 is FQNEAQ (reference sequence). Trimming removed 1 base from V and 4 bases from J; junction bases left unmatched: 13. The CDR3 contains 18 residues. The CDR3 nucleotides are TGTGCCAGCAGCTTAGGAGGGACAGTATTGGGCTTAAATCAGCCCCAGCATTTT. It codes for CASSLGGTVLGLNQPQHF.

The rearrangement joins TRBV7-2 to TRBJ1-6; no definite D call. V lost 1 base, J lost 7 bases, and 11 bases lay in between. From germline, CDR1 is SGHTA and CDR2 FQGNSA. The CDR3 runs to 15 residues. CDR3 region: CASSLDRNRNSPLHF. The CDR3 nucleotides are TGTGCCAGCAGCTTAGACAGAAATAGAAATTCACCCCTCCACTTT. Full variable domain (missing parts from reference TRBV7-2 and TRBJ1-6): GAGVSQSPSNKVTEKGKDVELRCDPISGHTALYWYRQSLGQGLEFLIYFQGNSAPDKSGLPSDRFSAERTGGSVSTLTIQRTQQEDSAVYLCASSLDRNRNSPLHFGNGTRLTVT.

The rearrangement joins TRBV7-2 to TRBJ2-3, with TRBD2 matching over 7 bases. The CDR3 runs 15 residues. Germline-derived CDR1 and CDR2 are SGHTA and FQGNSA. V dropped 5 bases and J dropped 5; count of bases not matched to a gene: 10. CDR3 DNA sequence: TGTGCCAGCAGCAAAACGGGACTATCGAAAGATACGCAGTATTTT. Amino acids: CASSKTGLSKDTQYF.

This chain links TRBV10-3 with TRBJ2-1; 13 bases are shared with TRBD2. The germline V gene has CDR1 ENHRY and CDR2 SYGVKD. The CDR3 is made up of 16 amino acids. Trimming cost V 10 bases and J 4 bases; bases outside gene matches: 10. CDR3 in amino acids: CATAAGTSGNYNEQFF. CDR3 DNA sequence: TGTGCCACGGCGGCGGGGACTAGCGGGAATTACAATGAGCAGTTCTTC.